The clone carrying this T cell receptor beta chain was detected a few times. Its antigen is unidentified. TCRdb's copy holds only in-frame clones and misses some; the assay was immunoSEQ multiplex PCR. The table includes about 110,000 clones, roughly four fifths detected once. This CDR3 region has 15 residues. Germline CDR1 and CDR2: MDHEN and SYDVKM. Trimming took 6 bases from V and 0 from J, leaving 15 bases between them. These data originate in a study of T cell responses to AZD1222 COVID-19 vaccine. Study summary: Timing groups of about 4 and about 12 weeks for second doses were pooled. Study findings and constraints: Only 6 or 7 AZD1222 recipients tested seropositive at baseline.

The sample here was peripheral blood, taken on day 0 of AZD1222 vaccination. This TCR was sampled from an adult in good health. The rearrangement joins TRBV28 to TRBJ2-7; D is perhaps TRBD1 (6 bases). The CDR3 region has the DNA TGTGCCAGCAGCCTTACACAGGGTTCCTCCTACGAGCAGTACTTC. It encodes CASSLTQGSSYEQYF.